This T cell receptor (beta chain) was retrieved from a study of blood T cell repertoires in COVID-19. The CDR3 loop spans 16 amino acids. The ends lost 5 bases at V and 6 bases at J; junction bases unmatched: 8. The germline CDR1 and CDR2 sequences are SGHTA and FQGTGA. This table comes from immunoSEQ multiplex PCR, and its TCRdb copy is limited to in-frame clones, with some not included. Of approximately 120,000 clones listed, over 80% were seen once; the top ten hold 18%. The chain uses TRBV7-3 and TRBJ2-1; 12 bases agree with TRBD2. Sequencing used peripheral blood. The origin of this receptor is a woman aged 55 to 70 with acute or convalescent COVID-19. The CDR3 nucleotides read TGTGCCAGCAGCCCCCAGGGACTAGCGGGCGTCAATGAGCAGTTCTTC. Translated: CASSPQGLAGVNEQFF.